This TCR beta chain was found in a study of T cells in Graves' hyperthyroidism and ophthalmopathy. Background on the study: Specimen type is peripheral blood, collected at initial diagnosis prior to any treatment.

General observations from the study: Most clonotypes that expanded in the thyroid above 0.001 also showed up in blood. Ophthalmopathy stood apart from stable hyperthyroidism in a 13 V-J model.

Researchers took RNA transcripts and amplified the TCR beta CDR3 regions from them. The HTBI set primed first-round TCR CDR3 RT-PCR. TCRdb passed the multiplex PCR reads through MiXCR, listing each CDR3 protein once. Of 500,000 to 750,000 distinct CDR3 sequences listed, about 15% were seen once; the top ten hold approximately 7%. The CDR3 spans 13 residues. The ends lost 8 bases at V and 4 bases at J; junction bases unmatched: 4. About this clonotype: The antigen is undetermined.

Every diagnosis used clinical symptoms, serum thyroxine and TRAb, thyroid ultrasound and orbital computed tomography. This chain connects TRBV12-3 or TRBV12-4 to TRBJ2-1; TRBD2 matches 8 bases. Sequenced material: blood. This clonotype originated in a woman aged 25-40 years with Graves' hyperthyroidism. The CDR3 loop reads CASRTSTYNEQFF. The CDR3 DNA reads as TGTGCCAGCCGGACTAGCACTTACAATGAGCAGTTCTTC.